This T cell receptor (beta chain) was documented in a study of T cells in Graves' hyperthyroidism and ophthalmopathy. Study-wide points: Blood samples included most of the expanded thyroid clonotypes exceeding 0.001. Ophthalmopathy got predicted by the model a median 6.5 months before its onset. A 13 V-J model separated ophthalmopathy from stable hyperthyroidism.

This CDR3 region has 14 residues. Trimming left V 4 bases short and J 7 bases short, with 14 bases between. Per germline, CDR1 KGHSY and CDR2 FQNENV. Using RNA transcripts as the source, TCR beta CDR3 regions were amplified. The HTBI primer set served for first-round RT-PCR of the TCR CDR3. A single record per CDR3 protein comes from TCRdb applying MiXCR to the multiplex PCR reads. The sample has about 580,000 distinct CDR3 sequences; approximately 15% are singletons. In its sample, this clonotype was seen many times. What it recognizes is unknown. The blood specimen was taken at initial hyperthyroidism diagnosis, before any ophthalmopathy symptoms.

Sequencing used blood. J is TRBJ1-5 and V is TRBV16, with D uncertain. The clonotype originates from a woman younger than 45 with Graves' hyperthyroidism that later progressed to Graves' ophthalmopathy. CDR3 sequence: CASSRSATFQPQHF. The CDR3 DNA sequence: TGTGCCAGCAGCCGCTCCGCGACGTTCCAGCCCCAGCATTTT.